The 23 T cell receptor beta chains reported below all come from one sample, sequenced in a study of blood T cell repertoires in COVID-19. Libraries were prepared by immunoSEQ multiplex PCR; TCRdb keeps only in-frame clonotypes and omits some of them. The sample holds 200,000 to 250,000 clones, under 90% seen once. The sequenced sample consisted of peripheral blood. These receptors all stem from a woman at least 80 years old with acute or convalescent COVID-19.

This sequence joins TRBV7-3 and TRBJ1-1; D is possibly TRBD1 (6 bases). CDR3 length: 15 amino acids. CDR1 and CDR2 (germline): SGHTA, FQGTGA. Between the trimmed V and J ends, which lost 5 bases and 4 bases, there was a span of 17 bases. The CDR3 nucleotides are TGTGCCAGCAGCCGACAGGCCACTCGTGGCACTGAAGCTTTCTTT. It encodes CASSRQATRGTEAFF.

The rearrangement joins TRBV4-1 to TRBJ1-6, with a possible D match to TRBD1 (5 bases). Germline-derived CDR1 and CDR2 are MGHRA and YSYEKL. V was trimmed by 0 bases and J by 9 bases, leaving 12 bases between them. The CDR3 is 15 amino acids. The CDR3 nucleotides read TGCGCCAGCAGCCAAGAGCAGGGTAGGACTTCACCCCTCCACTTT. This gives the protein CASSQEQGRTSPLHF.

The chain links TRBV25-1 to TRBJ2-5, with a tentative D call TRBD2 (5 bases). Trimming took off 1 base at V and 1 base at J, with 16 bases between the two ends. Germline V gene sequence: CDR1 MGHDK, CDR2 SYGVNS. This CDR3 has 17 amino acids. The CDR3 sequence is CASSELDWQASQETQYF. The DNA for the CDR3 is TGTGCCAGCAGTGAATTGGACTGGCAGGCCTCCCAAGAGACCCAGTACTTC. The whole variable domain, remainder taken from reference TRBV25-1 and TRBJ2-5, is EADIYQTPRYLVIGTGKKITLECSQTMGHDKMYWYQQDPGMELHLIHYSYGVNSTEKGDLSSESTVSRIRTEHFPLTLESARPSHTSQYLCASSELDWQASQETQYFGPGTRLLVL.

In this sample, this clone turned up a few times. V usage is TRBV19 and J usage is TRBJ1-2; 8 bases are a match to TRBD1. CDR1 is LNHDA and CDR2 is SQIVND in the germline V gene (reference sequence). The V gene end was trimmed by 6 bases and the J gene end by 7 bases; junction bases not matched to a gene: 10. The CDR3 is 14 residues long. The DNA of the CDR3 is TGTGCCAGTAGAGGCTCTGGACAGGGCGGTGGCTACACCTTC. Residues: CASRGSGQGGGYTF.

V gene TRBV7-2 combines with J gene TRBJ1-2; weak D call: TRBD1 (6 bases). Trimming removed 5 bases at V and 4 bases at J, with 17 bases between. The CDR3 sequence is 15 residues long. Germline V gene lookup returns CDR1 SGHTA and CDR2 FQGNSA. The CDR3 spells CASSRDIRRLYGYTF. For the CDR3, the DNA is TGTGCCAGCAGCCGGGACATACGGCGCCTCTATGGCTACACCTTC.

In this sample, this clone turned up once. The chain carries TRBV18 and TRBJ1-1; 10 nucleotides agree with TRBD1. Germline assignment: CDR1 KGHSH and CDR2 LQKENI. V lost 3 bases, J lost 5 bases, and 15 bases stayed unmatched. The CDR3 consists of 18 residues. CDR3 in amino acids: CASSPIGVTGTGETEAFF. CDR3 coding DNA: TGTGCCAGCTCACCTATTGGCGTTACCGGGACAGGGGAGACTGAAGCTTTCTTT.

V gene TRBV30 combines with J gene TRBJ2-7; tentatively, D is TRBD1 (6 bases). Trimming pared 0 bases from V and 13 bases from J, leaving 16 bases between. This CDR3 spans 12 amino acids. Germline CDR1 reads GTSNPN; CDR2 reads SVGIG (reference sequence). The CDR3 reads CAWSVRDKKGYF. The DNA for the CDR3 is TGTGCCTGGAGTGTTAGGGACAAAAAGGGCTACTTC.

This chain uses TRBV19 with TRBJ2-1; a weak D match, TRBD2 (6 bases). Trimming pared 7 bases from V and 0 bases from J, leaving 10 bases between. Germline CDR1 and CDR2: LNHDA and SQIVND (reference sequence). This CDR3 is built from 14 residues. Here the CDR3 DNA reads TGTGCCAGTATAGACGGGAGCTCCTACAATGAGCAGTTCTTC. It is translated as CASIDGSSYNEQFF.

This chain connects TRBV6-6 to TRBJ1-2; a weak D match, TRBD1 (6 bases). Germline loops: CDR1 MNHNY, CDR2 SVGAGI (reference sequence). The CDR3 has 13 amino acids. The V and J ends lost 5 bases and 4 bases respectively, with 11 bases between them. Written as DNA, the CDR3 is TGTGCCAGCAGTCCCGGACAGCTCTATGGCTACACCTTC. This sequence encodes CASSPGQLYGYTF.

The rearrangement links TRBV9 to TRBJ2-5, with a possible D match to TRBD1 (6 bases). The V gene lost 2 bases and the J gene lost 7 bases, with 18 bases spanning the gap. Germline V gives CDR1 SGDLS, CDR2 YYNGEE. This CDR3 has 15 amino acids. The CDR3 sequence is CASSVTGTRQVTQYF. The CDR3 DNA is TGTGCCAGCAGCGTGACGGGGACACGCCAGGTGACCCAGTACTTC.

V and J are TRBV5-1 and TRBJ2-3; 9 bases fit TRBD2. CDR1 is SGHRS, CDR2 YFSETQ, per germline. After removal of 3 bases from V and 0 bases from J, the junction contained 11 bases not matched to a gene. The CDR3 is made up of 18 amino acids. The CDR3 nucleotides read TGCGCCAGCAGCTGGGGGGCCCTAGCGGGGAGAAGCACAGATACGCAGTATTTT. This codes for CASSWGALAGRSTDTQYF.

V usage is TRBV14 and J usage is TRBJ2-5, with 9 positions matching TRBD2. The CDR3 has 15 residues. Germline-derived CDR1 and CDR2 are SGHDN and FVKESK. The trim removed 4 bases at V and 6 bases at J, leaving 9 bases unmatched. The CDR3 DNA is TGTGCCAGCAGCCGCCGCGGGGGGGCCCAGCAGACCCAGTACTTC. Translation gives CASSRRGGAQQTQYF. Based on the CDR3 plus reference TRBV14 and TRBJ2-5, the full variable domain is EAGVTQFPSHSVIEKGQTVTLRCDPISGHDNLYWYRRVMGKEIKFLLHFVKESKQDESGMPNNRFLAERTGGTYSTLKVQPAELEDSGVYFCASSRRGGAQQTQYFGPGTRLLVL.

V is TRBV2 and J is TRBJ1-2, with D possibly matching TRBD1 (5 bases). This CDR3 has 15 amino acids. The ends were cut back, 2 bases at V and 7 bases at J, with 17 bases in the middle. Germline V gives CDR1 SNHLY, CDR2 FYNNEI. This chain's CDR3 is CASSESGTGVSGYTF. As DNA, the CDR3 is TGTGCCAGCAGTGAAAGTGGAACAGGAGTATCTGGCTACACCTTC.

V usage is TRBV5-8 and J usage is TRBJ1-5; unclear D gene. Trimming stripped 4 bases from V and 4 bases from J, with 12 bases between. The CDR3 runs 14 residues. Per germline, CDR1 SGHTS and CDR2 YDEGEE. CDR3 residues: CASSPRAGNQPQHF. CDR3 bases: TGTGCCAGCAGCCCTCGGGCGGGAAATCAGCCCCAGCATTTT.

As for this clone: A much larger clonotype is one base distant, so this may be a read error. This chain connects TRBV6-5 to TRBJ1-5; a possible D gene is TRBD1 (5 bases). Germline CDR1 reads MNHEY; CDR2 reads SVGAGI. V was cut by 2 bases and J by 2 bases, with 7 bases left in between. This CDR3 contains 14 residues. CDR3: CASSYGGGNQPQHF. The CDR3 region has the DNA TGTGCCAGCAGTTACGGAGGGGGCAATCAGCCCCAGCATTTT.

This clone was seen only once. The chain has TRBV4-2 and TRBJ1-6, with 11 bases identical to TRBD1. Per the germline V gene, CDR1 is LGHNA and CDR2 is YNFKEQ. The V segment lost 7 bases and the J segment 8 bases; nucleotides outside the gene matches: 7. The CDR3 has 15 residues. In nucleotides, the CDR3 is TGTGCCAGCAACCCGGGACAGGGGGTCGATTCACCCCTCCACTTT. This sequence encodes CASNPGQGVDSPLHF.

The J gene is TRBJ2-7, the V gene TRBV7-9, with D possibly being TRBD1 (5 bases). The CDR3 is made up of 14 amino acids. V was pared by 2 bases and J by 5 bases, with 13 bases between. CDR1 is SEHNR, CDR2 FQNEAQ, per germline (reference sequence). CDR3 DNA: TGTGCCAGCAGCTTAAGGTCAGGGAAGGACGAGCAGTACTTC. Protein sequence: CASSLRSGKDEQYF.

The V call is TRBV19, the J call TRBJ1-5; TRBD1 might be the D (6 bases). The CDR3 loop spans 16 amino acids. The germline V gene has CDR1 LNHDA and CDR2 SQIVND (reference sequence). V was cut by 5 bases and J by 2 bases, with 16 bases left in between. CDR3 residues: CASSVSSGVGNQPQHF. The DNA for the CDR3 is TGTGCCAGTAGTGTCAGTTCAGGGGTAGGCAATCAGCCCCAGCATTTT.

This chain joins TRBV5-1 and TRBJ2-6; no reliable D call. Germline CDR1 reads SGHRS; CDR2 reads YFSETQ. Trimming took off 6 bases at V and 0 bases at J, with 10 bases between the two ends. The CDR3 length is 15 residues. The CDR3 DNA reads as TGCGCCAGCACCAGAAGACTCTCTGGGGCCAACGTCCTGACTTTC. Translated, it gives CASTRRLSGANVLTF.

The chain employs TRBV11-2 and TRBJ2-2; TRBD1 matches 9 bases. The junction had 5 bases not matched to a gene; V was cut back by 2 bases and J by 4 bases. The CDR3 length is 16 residues. The germline V gene has CDR1 SGHAT and CDR2 FQNNGV. The CDR3, as DNA: TGTGCCAGCAGCTTAACAGGGGGCCGGCTCACCGGGGAGCTGTTTTTT. Protein: CASSLTGGRLTGELFF.

Details on this clone: Other DNA sequences from this sample encode an identical CDR3 as well. CDR3 nucleotide sequence: TGTGCCAGCGGGACTAGCGGGACAGATACGCAGTATTTT. Protein sequence: CASGTSGTDTQYF. The chain uses TRBV19 and TRBJ2-3; 12 bases fit TRBD2. Germline lookup yields CDR1 LNHDA and CDR2 SQIVND (reference sequence). V shed 9 bases, J shed 3 bases, and the junction held 1 base outside the gene matches. The CDR3 sequence is 13 residues long.

This clone has more than one count but fewer than ten. This chain links TRBV15 with TRBJ1-2; 7 bases agree with TRBD1. CDR3 length equals 14 residues. After removal of 0 bases from V and 5 bases from J, the junction contained 3 bases not matched to a gene. CDR1 and CDR2 from the germline V gene are LNHNV and YYDKDF (reference sequence). As DNA, the CDR3 is TGTGCCACCAGCAGAGATGTACAGGGGTATGGCTACACCTTC. Protein: CATSRDVQGYGYTF. The full variable domain, completed using reference TRBV15 and TRBJ1-2, is DAMVIQNPRYQVTQFGKPVTLSCSQTLNHNVMYWYQQKSSQAPKLLFHYYDKDFNNEADTPDNFQSRRPNTSFCFLDIRSPGLGDTAMYLCATSRDVQGYGYTFGSGTRLTVV.

This rearrangement joins TRBV7-3 to TRBJ1-5; D possibly corresponds to TRBD1 (6 bases). This CDR3 comprises 18 residues. V lost 5 bases, J lost 9 bases, and 29 bases lay in between. Germline V gives CDR1 SGHTA, CDR2 FQGTGA. CDR3 sequence: CASSLPQIYRAPRAPQHF. The CDR3 coding sequence is TGTGCCAGCAGCCTCCCCCAGATATACAGGGCCCCTCGAGCGCCCCAGCATTTT.